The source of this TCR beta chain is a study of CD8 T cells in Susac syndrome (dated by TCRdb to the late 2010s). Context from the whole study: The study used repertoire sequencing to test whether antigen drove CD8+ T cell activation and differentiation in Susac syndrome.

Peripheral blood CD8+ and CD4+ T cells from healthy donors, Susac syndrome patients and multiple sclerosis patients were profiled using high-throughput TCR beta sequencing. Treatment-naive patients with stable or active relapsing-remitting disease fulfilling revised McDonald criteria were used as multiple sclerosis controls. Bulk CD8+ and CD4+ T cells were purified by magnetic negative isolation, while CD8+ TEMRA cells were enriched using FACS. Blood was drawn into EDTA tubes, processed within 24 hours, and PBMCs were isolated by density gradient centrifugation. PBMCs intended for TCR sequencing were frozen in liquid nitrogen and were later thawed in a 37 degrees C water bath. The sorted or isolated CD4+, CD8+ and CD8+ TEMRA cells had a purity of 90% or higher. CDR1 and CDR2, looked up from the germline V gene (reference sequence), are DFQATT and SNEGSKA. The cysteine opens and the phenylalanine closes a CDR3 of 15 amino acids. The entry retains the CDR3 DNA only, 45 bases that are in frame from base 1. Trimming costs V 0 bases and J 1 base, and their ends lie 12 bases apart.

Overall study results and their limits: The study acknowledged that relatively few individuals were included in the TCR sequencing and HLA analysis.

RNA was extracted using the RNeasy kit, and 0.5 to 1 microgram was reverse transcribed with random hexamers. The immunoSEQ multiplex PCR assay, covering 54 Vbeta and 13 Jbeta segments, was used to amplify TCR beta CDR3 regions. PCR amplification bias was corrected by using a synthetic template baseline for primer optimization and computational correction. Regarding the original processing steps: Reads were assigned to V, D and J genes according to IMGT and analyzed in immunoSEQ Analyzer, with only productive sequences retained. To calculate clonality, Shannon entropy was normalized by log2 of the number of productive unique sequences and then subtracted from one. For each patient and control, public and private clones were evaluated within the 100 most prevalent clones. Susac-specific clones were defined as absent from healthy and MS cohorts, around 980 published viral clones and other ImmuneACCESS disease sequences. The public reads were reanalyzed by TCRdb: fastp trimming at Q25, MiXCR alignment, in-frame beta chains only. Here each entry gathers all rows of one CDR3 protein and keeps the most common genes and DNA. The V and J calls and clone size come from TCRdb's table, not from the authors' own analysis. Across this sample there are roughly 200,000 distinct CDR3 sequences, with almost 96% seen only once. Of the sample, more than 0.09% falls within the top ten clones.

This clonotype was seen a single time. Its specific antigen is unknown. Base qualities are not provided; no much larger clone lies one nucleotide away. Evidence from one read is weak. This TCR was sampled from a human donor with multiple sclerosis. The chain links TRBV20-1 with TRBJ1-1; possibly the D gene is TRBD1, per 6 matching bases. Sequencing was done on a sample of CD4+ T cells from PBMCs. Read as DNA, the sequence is TGCAGTGCTAGAGATCCCCGGGGGCCGAACACTGAAGCTTTCTTT. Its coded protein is CSARDPRGPNTEAFF.